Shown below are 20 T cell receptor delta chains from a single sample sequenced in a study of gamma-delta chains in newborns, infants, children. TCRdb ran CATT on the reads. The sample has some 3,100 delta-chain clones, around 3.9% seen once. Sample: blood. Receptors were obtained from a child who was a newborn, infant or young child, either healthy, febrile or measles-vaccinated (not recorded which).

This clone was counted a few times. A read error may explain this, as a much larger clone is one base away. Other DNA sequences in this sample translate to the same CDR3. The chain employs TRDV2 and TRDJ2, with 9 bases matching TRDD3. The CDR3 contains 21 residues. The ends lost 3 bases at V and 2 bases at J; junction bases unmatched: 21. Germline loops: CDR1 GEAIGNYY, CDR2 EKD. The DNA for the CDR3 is TGTGCCTGTGACCCGTTGAAGGGGATACGCCACCCCCCTGACTTGACAGCACAACTCTTCTTT. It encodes CACDPLKGIRHPPDLTAQLFF.

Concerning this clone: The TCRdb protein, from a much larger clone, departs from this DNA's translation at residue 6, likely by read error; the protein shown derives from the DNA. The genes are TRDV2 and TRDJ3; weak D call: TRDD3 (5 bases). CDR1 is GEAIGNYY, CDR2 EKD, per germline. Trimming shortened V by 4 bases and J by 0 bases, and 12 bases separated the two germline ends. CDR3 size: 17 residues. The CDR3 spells CACEYLGSSWDTRQMFF. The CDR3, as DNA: TGTGCCTGTGAGTACTTGGGGAGCTCCTGGGACACCCGACAGATGTTTTTC.

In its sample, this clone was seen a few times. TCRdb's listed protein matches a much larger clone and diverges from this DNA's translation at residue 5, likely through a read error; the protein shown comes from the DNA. The CDR3 sequence is CACDSVGDAWDTRQMFF. DNA of the CDR3: TGTGCCTGTGACTCCGTCGGGGATGCCTGGGACACCCGACAGATGTTTTTC. The J gene is TRDJ3, the V gene TRDV2; a weak D match, TRDD3 (6 bases). CDR1 GEAIGNYY and CDR2 EKD come from the germline V gene. V was clipped by 3 bases and J by 2 bases, with 13 bases between them. The CDR3 loop spans 17 amino acids.

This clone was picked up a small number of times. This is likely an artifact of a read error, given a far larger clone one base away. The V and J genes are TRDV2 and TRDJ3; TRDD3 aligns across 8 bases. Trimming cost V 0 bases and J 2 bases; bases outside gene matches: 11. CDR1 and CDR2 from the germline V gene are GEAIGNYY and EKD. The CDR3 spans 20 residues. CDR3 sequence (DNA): TGTGCCTGTGACACCGTGGGGGATTCTGGCAGCCCCTGGGACACCCGACAGATGTTTTTC. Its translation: CACDTVGDSGSPWDTRQMFF.

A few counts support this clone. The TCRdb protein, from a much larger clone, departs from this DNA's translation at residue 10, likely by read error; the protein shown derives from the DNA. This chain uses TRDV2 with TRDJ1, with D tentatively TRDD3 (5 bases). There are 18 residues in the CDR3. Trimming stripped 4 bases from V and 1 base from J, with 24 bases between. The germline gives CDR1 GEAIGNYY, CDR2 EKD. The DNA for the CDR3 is TGTGCCTGTGAGTCCCTCGGTACTAGGGTATACGTCACCGATAAACTCATCTTT. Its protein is CACESLGTRVYVTDKLIF.

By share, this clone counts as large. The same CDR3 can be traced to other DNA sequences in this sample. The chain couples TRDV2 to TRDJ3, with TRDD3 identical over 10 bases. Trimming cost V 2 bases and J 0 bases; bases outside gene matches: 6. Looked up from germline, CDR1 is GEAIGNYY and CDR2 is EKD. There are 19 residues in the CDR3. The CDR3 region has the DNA TGTGCCTGTGACAAAGTACTGGGGGATCTCTCCTGGGACACCCGACAGATGTTTTTC. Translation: CACDKVLGDLSWDTRQMFF.

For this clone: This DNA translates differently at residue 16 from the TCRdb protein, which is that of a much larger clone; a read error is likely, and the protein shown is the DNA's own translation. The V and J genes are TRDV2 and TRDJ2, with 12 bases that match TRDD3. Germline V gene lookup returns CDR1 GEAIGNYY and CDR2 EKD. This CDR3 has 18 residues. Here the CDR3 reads CACDTSGPLGDTAAQRFF. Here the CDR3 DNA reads TGTGCCTGTGACACCTCGGGGCCTCTGGGGGATACGGCAGCACAACGCTTCTTT.

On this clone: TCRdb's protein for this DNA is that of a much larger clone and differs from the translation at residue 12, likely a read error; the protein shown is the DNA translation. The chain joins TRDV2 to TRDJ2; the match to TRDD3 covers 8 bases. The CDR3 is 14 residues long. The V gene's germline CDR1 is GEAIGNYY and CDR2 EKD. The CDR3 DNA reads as TGTGCCTGTGACAAATGGGGGATGACAGCACAACCCTTCTTT. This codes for CACDKWGMTAQPFF.

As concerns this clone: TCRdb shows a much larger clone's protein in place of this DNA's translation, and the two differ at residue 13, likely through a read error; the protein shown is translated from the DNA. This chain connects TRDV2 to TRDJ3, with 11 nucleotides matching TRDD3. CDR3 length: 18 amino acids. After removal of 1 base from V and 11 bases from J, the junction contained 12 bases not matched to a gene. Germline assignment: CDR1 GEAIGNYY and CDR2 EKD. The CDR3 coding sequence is TGTGCCTGTGACACACTGGGGGATATTTCCTGGGGCGCCCGACAGATGTTTTTC. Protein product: CACDTLGDISWGARQMFF.

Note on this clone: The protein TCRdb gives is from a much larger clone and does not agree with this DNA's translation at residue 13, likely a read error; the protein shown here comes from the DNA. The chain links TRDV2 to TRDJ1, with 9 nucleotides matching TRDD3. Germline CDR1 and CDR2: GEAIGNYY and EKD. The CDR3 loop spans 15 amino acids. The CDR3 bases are TGTGCCTGTGACACCGCTGGGGGATCCCGCGATAAACCCATCTTT. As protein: CACDTAGGSRDKPIF.

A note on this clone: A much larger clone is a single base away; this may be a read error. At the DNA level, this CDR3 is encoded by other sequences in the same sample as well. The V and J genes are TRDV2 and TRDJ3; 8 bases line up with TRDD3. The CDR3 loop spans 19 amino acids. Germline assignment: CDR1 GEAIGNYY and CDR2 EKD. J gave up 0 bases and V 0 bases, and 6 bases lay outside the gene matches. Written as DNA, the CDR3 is TGTGCCTGTGACACCGGGGGATATCTCAGCTCCTGGGACACCCGACAGATGTTTTTC. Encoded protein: CACDTGGYLSSWDTRQMFF.

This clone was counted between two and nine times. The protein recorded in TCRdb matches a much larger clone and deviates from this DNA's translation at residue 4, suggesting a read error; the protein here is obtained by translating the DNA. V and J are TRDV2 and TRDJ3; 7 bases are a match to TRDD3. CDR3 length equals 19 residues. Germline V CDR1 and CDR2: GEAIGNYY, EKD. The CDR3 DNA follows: TGTGCCTGTCACACATTGGGGGAGACAAGCTCCTGGGACACCCGACAGATGTTTTTC. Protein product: CACHTLGETSSWDTRQMFF.

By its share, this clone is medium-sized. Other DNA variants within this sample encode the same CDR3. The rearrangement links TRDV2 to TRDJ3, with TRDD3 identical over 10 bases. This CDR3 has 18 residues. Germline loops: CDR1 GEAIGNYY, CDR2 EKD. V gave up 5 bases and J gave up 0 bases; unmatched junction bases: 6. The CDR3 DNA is TGTGCCTGTGTGGAACTGGGGGATCGCTCCTGGGACACCCGACAGATGTTTTTC. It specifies CACVELGDRSWDTRQMFF.

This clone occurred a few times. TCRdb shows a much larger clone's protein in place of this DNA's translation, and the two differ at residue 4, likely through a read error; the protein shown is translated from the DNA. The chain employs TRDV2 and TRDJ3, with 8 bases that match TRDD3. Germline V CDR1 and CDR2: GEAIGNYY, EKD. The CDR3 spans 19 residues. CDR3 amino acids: CACGTVGDGSSWDTRQMFF. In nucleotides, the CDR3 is TGTGCCTGTGGCACCGTGGGGGATGGGAGCTCCTGGGACACCCGACAGATGTTTTTC.

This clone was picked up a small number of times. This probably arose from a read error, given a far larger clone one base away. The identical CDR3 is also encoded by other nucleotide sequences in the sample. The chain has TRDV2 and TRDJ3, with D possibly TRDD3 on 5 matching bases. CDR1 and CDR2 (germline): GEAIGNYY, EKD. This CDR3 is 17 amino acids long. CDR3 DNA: TGTGCCTGTGACATTCTACTGAGCTCCTGGGACACCCGGCAGATGTTTTTC. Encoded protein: CACDILLSSWDTRQMFF.

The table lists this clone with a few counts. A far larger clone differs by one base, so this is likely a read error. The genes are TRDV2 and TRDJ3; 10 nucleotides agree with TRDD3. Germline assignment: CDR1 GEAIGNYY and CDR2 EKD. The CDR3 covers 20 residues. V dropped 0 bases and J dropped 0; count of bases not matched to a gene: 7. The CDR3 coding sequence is TGTGCCTGTGACACCATGGTACTGGGGGATTGCTCCTGGGACACCCGACAGATGTTTTTC. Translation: CACDTMVLGDCSWDTRQMFF.

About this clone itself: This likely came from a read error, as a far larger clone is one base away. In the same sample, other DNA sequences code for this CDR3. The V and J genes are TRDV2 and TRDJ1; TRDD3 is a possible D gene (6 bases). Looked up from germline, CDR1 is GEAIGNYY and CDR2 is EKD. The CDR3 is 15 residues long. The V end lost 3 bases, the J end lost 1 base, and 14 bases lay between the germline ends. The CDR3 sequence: CACDQLLGGTDKLIF. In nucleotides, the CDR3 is TGTGCCTGTGACCAACTACTGGGAGGCACCGATAAACTCATCTTT.

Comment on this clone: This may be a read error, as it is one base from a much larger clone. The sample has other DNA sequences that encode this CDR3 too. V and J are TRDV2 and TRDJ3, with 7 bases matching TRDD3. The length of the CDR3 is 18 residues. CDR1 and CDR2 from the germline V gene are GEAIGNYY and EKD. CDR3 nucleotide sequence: TGTGCCTGTGACACGGGATGGGGGAGCTCCTGGGACACCCGTCAGATGTTTTTC. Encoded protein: CACDTGWGSSWDTRQMFF.

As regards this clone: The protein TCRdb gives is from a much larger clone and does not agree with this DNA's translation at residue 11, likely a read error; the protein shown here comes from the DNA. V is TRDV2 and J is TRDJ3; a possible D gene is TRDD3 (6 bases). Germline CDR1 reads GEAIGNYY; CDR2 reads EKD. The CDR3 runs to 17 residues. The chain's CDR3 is CACDTVGSSWGTRQMFF. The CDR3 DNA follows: TGTGCCTGTGACACCGTGGGGAGCTCCTGGGGCACCCGACAGATGTTTTTC.

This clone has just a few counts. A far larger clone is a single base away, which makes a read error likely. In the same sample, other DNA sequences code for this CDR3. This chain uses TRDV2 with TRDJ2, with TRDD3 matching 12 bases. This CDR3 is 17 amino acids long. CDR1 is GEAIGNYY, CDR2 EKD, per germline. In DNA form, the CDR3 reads TGTGCCTGTGACGCACTACTGGGGGATACTTTAACAGCACAACTCTTCTTT. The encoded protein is CACDALLGDTLTAQLFF.